This TCR beta chain stems from a study of T cells in Graves' hyperthyroidism and ophthalmopathy. Study context: Specimen type is peripheral blood, collected at initial diagnosis prior to any treatment.

Patients with ophthalmopathy all had a Clinical Activity Score of at least 3, a NOSPECS grade of at least 4 and duration under 3 months. The diagnoses drew upon clinical symptoms, serum thyroxine and TRAb, thyroid ultrasound and orbital computed tomography. Germline V gene data show CDR1 as LGHNT and CDR2 as FRNRAP. The CDR3 is 16 residues long. Trimming removed 5 bases from V and 4 bases from J; junction bases left unmatched: 11. Amplified regions were TCR beta CDR3 sequences from RNA transcripts. The HTBI primer set was used in a first-round RT-PCR of the TCR CDR3. TCRdb processed the multiplex PCR reads anew with MiXCR; each CDR3 protein has one entry. This sample has 400,000 to 450,000 distinct CDR3 sequences, with under 15% found just once. This clonotype was observed a handful of times.

The rearrangement links TRBV12-5 to TRBJ1-2, with 9 bases fitting TRBD1. Material for sequencing was blood. The TCR was taken from a man between 18 and 29 years old with Graves' ophthalmopathy. The chain's CDR3 is CASGETGGSPFYGYTF. In nucleotides, the CDR3 is TGTGCTAGTGGTGAGACAGGGGGATCCCCCTTCTATGGCTACACCTTC.